This T cell receptor (beta chain) originates from a study of identical twins. CDR1 MDHEN and CDR2 SYDVKM come from the germline V gene. The CDR3 is 14 residues long. The V gene lost 7 bases and the J gene lost 6 bases, with 16 bases spanning the gap. Healthy Caucasian donors formed the entire cohort. As concerns this clonotype: Its antigen is undetermined.

Overall study findings and caveats: Invariant T cells like MAIT and iNKT could partly confound the zero-insertion analyses. The authors drew conclusions from cross-sectional statistical analysis rather than following the same donors.

With template switching, a universal primer site was added, and the cDNA carried unique molecular identifiers. TCRdb passed the 5' RACE reads through MiXCR, listing each CDR3 protein once. Altogether 1.5 million to 2 million distinct CDR3 sequences are present, roughly 35% being singletons, with the ten largest covering about 0.25%. Sequences were obtained from cord blood. The chain recombines TRBV28 with TRBJ1-5; TRBD1 is a possible D gene (5 bases). The receptor was isolated from a newborn girl in good health. CDR3: CASTAGQGGQPQHF. The DNA of the CDR3 is TGTGCCAGCACCGCTGGCCAGGGCGGTCAGCCCCAGCATTTT. Using reference TRBV28 and TRBJ1-5 for the parts outside the CDR3, the full variable domain is DVKVTQSSRYLVKRTGEKVFLECVQDMDHENMFWYRQDPGLGLRLIYFSYDVKMKEKGDIPEGYSVSREKKERFSLILESASTNQTSMYLCASTAGQGGQPQHFGDGTRLSIL.